These 5 T cell receptor beta chains were sequenced from one sample in a study of Ad26.COV2.S vaccination and SARS-CoV-2 variants. Documented treatment: some 20 received Ad26.COV2.S at low or high dose, single or two shots; roughly 5 received placebo; per-sample allocation not given. The samples were gathered on day 63 after the first injection of vaccine or placebo. Clones were sequenced by immunoSEQ multiplex PCR, and TCRdb holds only the in-frame ones, with some missing. The data contain roughly 680,000 clones, 89% of them singletons. This specimen was peripheral blood, taken in a trial of Ad26.COV2.S vaccine versus placebo. Receptors originate from a person aged 18-65 years who received the Ad26.COV2.S COVID-19 vaccine or a placebo.

The rearrangement joins TRBV30 to TRBJ2-7; 10 nucleotides match TRBD1. J lost 0 bases, V lost 2 bases, and 4 bases had no gene match. The CDR3 spans 15 residues. Germline lookup yields CDR1 GTSNPN and CDR2 SVGIG (reference sequence). This CDR3 reads CAWSRDRGSSYEQYF. The CDR3, as DNA: TGTGCCTGGAGTAGGGACAGGGGAAGCTCCTACGAGCAGTACTTC.

J is TRBJ2-1 and V is TRBV18, with 9 nucleotides matching TRBD1. Germline V gene sequence: CDR1 KGHSH, CDR2 LQKENI. The CDR3 is made up of 13 amino acids. After removal of 3 bases from V and 9 bases from J, the junction contained 3 bases not matched to a gene. CDR3 sequence: CASSPDRGIEQFF. As DNA, the CDR3 is TGTGCCAGCTCACCGGACAGGGGTATTGAGCAGTTCTTC.

As for this clone: The sample holds other DNA sequences that translate to the same CDR3. The rearrangement links TRBV5-1 to TRBJ1-1; D not certain. CDR1 and CDR2 (germline): SGHRS, YFSETQ. Deletions cut 0 bases from V and 2 bases from J, with 5 bases between. The CDR3 loop spans 13 amino acids. The CDR3 protein is CASSLGTNTEAFF. The CDR3 nucleotides read TGCGCCAGCAGCTTGGGAACCAACACTGAAGCTTTCTTT.

The chain recombines TRBV5-1 with TRBJ2-2; 7 nucleotides line up with TRBD2. V dropped 2 bases and J dropped 4; count of bases not matched to a gene: 5. The germline V gene encodes CDR1 SGHRS and CDR2 YFSETQ. The CDR3 consists of 15 residues. The CDR3 DNA sequence: TGCGCCAGCAGCTTACAAAGGACTAGCACCGGGGAGCTGTTTTTT. This gives the protein CASSLQRTSTGELFF.

Only one count was recorded for this clone. DNA of the CDR3: TGTGCCAGTAGTATTGACAGGGGCTCTGGAAACACCATATATTTT. This translates into CASSIDRGSGNTIYF. The chain employs TRBV19 and TRBJ1-3; TRBD1 matches at 8 bases. The CDR3 has 15 amino acids. Germline lookup yields CDR1 LNHDA and CDR2 SQIVND (reference sequence). Unmatched junction bases numbered 1, after V lost 3 bases and J lost 0 bases. Looking up the rest from reference TRBV19 and TRBJ1-3 gives the full variable domain: DGGITQSPKYLFRKEGQNVTLSCEQNLNHDAMYWYRQDPGQGLRLIYYSQIVNDFQKGDIAEGYSVSREKKESFPLTVTSAQKNPTAFYLCASSIDRGSGNTIYFGEGSWLTVV.